This T cell receptor beta chain was obtained from a study of blood T cell repertoires in COVID-19. The repertoire was sequenced with immunoSEQ multiplex PCR; TCRdb's copy has only in-frame clones and lacks some. The sample has about 160,000 clones, about 88% seen once; the top ten hold 7%. This clone was detected only a few times. This CDR3 is 15 amino acids long. With V trimmed by 8 bases and J by 7 bases, 12 bases remained unmatched. The germline V gene has CDR1 SGHAT and CDR2 FQNNGV. The sequenced sample was PBMCs or T cells enriched from blood (not recorded which). The sequence was collected from a woman aged 50 to 60 who had recovered from COVID-19. The chain employs TRBV11-2 and TRBJ2-3; 10 bases map to TRBD2. CDR3 sequence (DNA): TGTGCCAGCTATCACAGCGGGAGGGCCACTCATACGCAGTATTTT. Translation: CASYHSGRATHTQYF.